This record looks at one TCR beta chain sequence and its context. Its antigen is currently unknown. J lost 3 bases, V lost 6 bases, and 3 bases had no gene match. This CDR3 has 13 amino acids. In germline, CDR1 is SQVTM, CDR2 ANQGSEA. Semi-nested PCR with Nested Universal Primer A followed constant-region reverse priming of full-length variable regions. TCRdb re-called the 5' RACE reads with MiXCR, one entry per CDR3 protein. Among about 54,000 distinct CDR3 sequences listed, 17% were seen once. Study conclusions and caveats: Tumor memory CD4+ T cell TCR gene usage was found to cluster with blood and lymph node memory CD4+ cells and with lymph node naive CD4+ cells. Tumor Treg TCRs overlapped most with tumor naive CD4+ cells.

The sample comprised naive CD4+ T cells sorted from blood. Documented subset: naive CD4+ T cells, CD4+CD45RA+CD25-. The receptor's source is a female donor with breast cancer. This chain joins TRBV29-1 and TRBJ2-7, with 12 bases matching TRBD2. The CDR3 region has the DNA TGCAGCGTCCGGACTAGCGGGGACTACGAGCAGTACTTC. As protein: CSVRTSGDYEQYF.